This TCR beta chain was obtained from a study of shared clonotypes between healthy human individuals. The CDR3 is 13 amino acids. Germline loops: CDR1 SSHAT, CDR2 FNYEAQ (reference sequence). Method: immunoSEQ multiplex PCR; TCRdb's copy keeps in-frame clones and lacks some. The table has around 940,000 clones, around 80% seen once. As to this clone: One end of the junction varies from germline; a read error may be responsible.

Sequences were obtained from memory CD4+ T cells sorted from blood. Sample subset: CD45RA-negative fraction. The source of this sequence is a man between 18 and 35 years old in good health. The V and J genes are TRBV7-7 and TRBJ2-1, with D possibly TRBD1 on 6 matching bases. The CDR3 sequence: CASSVGTGNEQFF. CDR3 sequence (DNA): TGTGCTAGCAGCGTCGGTACAGGGAATGAGCAGTTCTTC. Complete variable domain (other parts from reference TRBV7-7 and TRBJ2-1): GAGVSQSPRYKVTKRGQDVTLRCDPISSHATLYWYQQALGQGPEFLTYFNYEAQPDKSGLPSDRFSAERPEGSISTLTIQRTEQRDSAMYRCASSVGTGNEQFFGPGTRLTVL.